Below are 30 T cell receptor beta chains sequenced from a single sample in a study of cytomegalovirus exposure and HLA in healthy donors. Primers for the PCR totalled 60 Vbeta and 13 Jbeta. The table came from immunoSEQ multiplex PCR; TCRdb's copy has only in-frame clones and leaves some out. This sample has about 270,000 clones, with around 86% found just once. Sequencing input: PBMCs. The receptors derive from a man aged 35-49 years in good health and CMV-seropositive.

CDR3: CASSPDSSYEQYF. The CDR3 DNA is TGTGCCAGCAGCCCCGACAGTTCCTACGAGCAGTACTTC. The V call is TRBV7-2, the J call TRBJ2-7; a weak D match, TRBD1 (5 bases). CDR1 is SGHTA and CDR2 is FQGNSA in the germline V gene. The CDR3 loop spans 13 amino acids. Between the trimmed V and J ends, which lost 5 bases and 1 base, there was a span of 9 bases.

This chain connects TRBV6-4 to TRBJ2-1; D uncertain. CDR1 is MRHNA, CDR2 SNTAGT, per germline. V lost 6 bases to trimming and J lost 1 base, with 7 bases between them. The CDR3 totals 13 residues. As DNA, the CDR3 is TGTGCCAGCAGCAGTCAATCCTACAATGAGCAGTTCTTC. Encoded protein: CASSSQSYNEQFF.

V usage is TRBV5-4 and J usage is TRBJ2-5, with 11 nucleotides matching TRBD2. The CDR3 totals 16 residues. Germline V gives CDR1 SGHNT, CDR2 YYREEE (reference sequence). J was trimmed by 4 bases and V by 0 bases; bases with no gene match: 5. The CDR3 loop reads CASSLEVSGGGETQYF. The CDR3 DNA reads as TGTGCCAGCAGCTTGGAAGTTAGCGGGGGGGGAGAGACCCAGTACTTC. Supplemented by reference TRBV5-4 and TRBJ2-5, the full variable domain reads ETGVTQSPTHLIKTRGQQVTLRCSSQSGHNTVSWYQQALGQGPQFIFQYYREEENGRGNFPPRFSGLQFPNYSSELNVNALELDDSALYLCASSLEVSGGGETQYFGPGTRLLVL.

The chain joins TRBV7-9 to TRBJ2-3; weak D call: TRBD2 (5 bases). With 2 bases removed from V and 1 base from J, the gap between germline ends came to 16 bases. There are 17 residues in the CDR3. CDR1 is SEHNR and CDR2 is FQNEAQ in the germline V gene (reference sequence). CDR3 DNA: TGTGCCAGCAGCTTACCATGGACGGAGGCGGGCACAGATACGCAGTATTTT. Its translation is CASSLPWTEAGTDTQYF.

This chain joins TRBV14 and TRBJ1-2, with 9 bases aligning to TRBD1. V was clipped by 0 bases and J by 10 bases; unmatched bases: 3. The CDR3 is 13 residues long. Germline V CDR1 and CDR2: SGHDN, FVKESK. The CDR3 nucleotides read TGTGCCAGCAGCCAAGATAGGACAGGGGCCTACACCTTC. Protein: CASSQDRTGAYTF.

V gene TRBV7-6 combines with J gene TRBJ1-4; a weak D match, TRBD1 (5 bases). Germline-derived CDR1 and CDR2 are SGHVS and FNYEAQ. The V and J ends lost 4 bases and 8 bases respectively, with 14 bases between them. This CDR3 has 14 amino acids. Here the CDR3 reads CASSSQGSDEKLFF. CDR3 bases: TGTGCCAGCAGCTCCCAGGGAAGCGACGAAAAACTGTTTTTT.

This clone was seen only once. The chain is built from TRBV28 and TRBJ2-7; 10 bases are a match to TRBD2. Germline V gene sequence: CDR1 MDHEN, CDR2 SYDVKM. V was pared by 6 bases and J by 3 bases, with 8 bases of the junction left unmatched. The CDR3 runs 15 residues. The CDR3 region is CASRPSGRALYEQYF. The CDR3 coding sequence is TGTGCCAGCAGACCCAGCGGGAGGGCGCTCTACGAGCAGTACTTC.

V and J are TRBV11-1 and TRBJ2-5; 14 bases map to TRBD2. The J segment lost 7 bases and the V segment lost 4 bases, leaving 8 bases of the junction unmatched. The CDR3 runs 16 residues. In germline, CDR1 is SGHAT, CDR2 FQDESV (reference sequence). The CDR3 DNA is TGTGCCAGCAGCTACGGAGGACTAGCGGGAGGAGGGACCCAGTACTTC. It yields the protein CASSYGGLAGGGTQYF. Full variable domain (outside the CDR3, taken from reference TRBV11-1 and TRBJ2-5): EAEVAQSPRYKITEKSQAVAFWCDPISGHATLYWYRQILGQGPELLVQFQDESVVDDSQLPKDRFSAERLKGVDSTLKIQPAELGDSAMYLCASSYGGLAGGGTQYFGPGTRLLVL.

The sample holds a few counts of this clone. The chain employs TRBV5-1 and TRBJ2-2, with 10 bases matching TRBD2. CDR1 SGHRS and CDR2 YFSETQ come from the germline V gene. CDR3 size: 16 residues. The V segment lost 4 bases and the J segment 4 bases; nucleotides outside the gene matches: 7. DNA for the CDR3: TGCGCCAGCAGCGCCCTAGCGGGAGACGGCACCGGGGAGCTGTTTTTT. Translated: CASSALAGDGTGELFF.

This chain uses TRBV27 with TRBJ2-5, with 9 bases lining up with TRBD2. The DNA end is more similar to TRBJ2-7, so the J call may be wrong. This CDR3 region has 15 residues. CDR1 and CDR2 from the germline V gene are MNHEY and SMNVEV (reference sequence). CDR3 protein: CASRLAGVMSYEQYF. For the CDR3, the DNA is TGTGCCAGCAGGTTAGCGGGAGTGATGTCCTACGAGCAGTACTTC.

The rearrangement joins TRBV5-5 to TRBJ2-1; 13 nucleotides line up with TRBD2. CDR1 SGHKS and CDR2 YYEKEE come from the germline V gene (reference sequence). Losses at the gene ends were 3 bases for V and 3 bases for J; bases not matched to a gene: 6. The CDR3 has 17 amino acids. The CDR3 here is CASSWRTSGSDYNEQFF. The DNA for the CDR3 is TGTGCCAGCAGCTGGAGGACTAGCGGGAGCGACTACAATGAGCAGTTCTTC.

This chain links TRBV10-3 with TRBJ2-3; the match to TRBD1 covers 7 bases. The CDR3 has 15 amino acids. Germline CDR1 reads ENHRY; CDR2 reads SYGVKD. The CDR3 reads CASRDGARGTDTQYF. Written as DNA, the CDR3 is TGTGCATCAAGGGACGGGGCCAGGGGGACAGATACGCAGTATTTT.

The chain recombines TRBV5-1 with TRBJ1-4, with no clear D. Germline CDR1 is SGHRS and CDR2 is YFSETQ. Trimming removed 4 bases at V and 0 bases at J, with 10 bases between. The CDR3 extends over 15 amino acids. This CDR3 is CASSITATTNEKLFF. The CDR3 DNA sequence: TGCGCCAGCAGCATTACAGCTACAACTAATGAAAAACTGTTTTTT.

This clone was detected only once. J is TRBJ2-7 and V is TRBV25-1; 12 bases match TRBD2. The CDR3 covers 18 residues. J was trimmed by 3 bases and V by 3 bases; bases with no gene match: 12. Germline loops: CDR1 MGHDK, CDR2 SYGVNS. As DNA, the CDR3 is TGTGCCAGCAGTGACCCCTCGCTACTAGCGGGAGGAATCTACGAGCAGTACTTC. Protein: CASSDPSLLAGGIYEQYF.

This rearrangement joins TRBV6-1 to TRBJ2-7, with 7 bases aligning to TRBD2. Germline CDR1 reads MNHNS; CDR2 reads SASEGT. This CDR3 spans 11 amino acids. After removal of 6 bases from V and 7 bases from J, the junction contained 3 bases not matched to a gene. In DNA, the CDR3 is TGTGCCAGCAGGGCGGGGGAAGAGCAGTACTTC. Encoded protein: CASRAGEEQYF.

The gene calls are TRBV5-8 and TRBJ2-1, with 9 bases that match TRBD1. Germline CDR1 reads SGHTS; CDR2 reads YDEGEE. V trimming: 4 bases; J trimming: 5 bases; junction bases outside the gene matches: 7. The CDR3 is 15 amino acids. The CDR3 DNA is TGTGCCAGCAGCGCCGGACAGGGGTTCGACAATGAGCAGTTCTTC. Amino acid sequence: CASSAGQGFDNEQFF.

This chain uses TRBV9 with TRBJ2-3; no clear D. The CDR3 covers 16 residues. Deletions cut 0 bases from V and 2 bases from J, with 13 bases between. Germline lookup yields CDR1 SGDLS and CDR2 YYNGEE. CDR3 sequence: CASSVGVNRVTDTQYF. As DNA, the CDR3 is TGTGCCAGCAGCGTAGGAGTTAACCGGGTCACAGATACGCAGTATTTT.

This clone has a single count. This sequence joins TRBV27 and TRBJ2-5, with TRBD2 identical over 7 bases. The length of the CDR3 is 13 residues. Losses at the gene ends were 1 base for V and 5 bases for J; bases not matched to a gene: 1. Germline values: CDR1 MNHEY, CDR2 SMNVEV (reference sequence). Here the CDR3 reads CASSLFGGETQYF. CDR3 coding DNA: TGTGCCAGCAGTTTATTCGGGGGGGAGACCCAGTACTTC.

The chain recombines TRBV28 with TRBJ2-3, with D perhaps matching TRBD2 (6 bases). With 3 bases removed from V and 0 bases from J, the gap between germline ends came to 10 bases. This CDR3 is built from 15 residues. Germline CDR1 and CDR2: MDHEN and SYDVKM. The CDR3 spells CASSLWGLSTDTQYF. The CDR3 DNA sequence: TGTGCCAGCAGTTTGTGGGGACTGAGCACAGATACGCAGTATTTT.

The chain has TRBV7-2 and TRBJ2-1, with D possibly being TRBD2 (6 bases). The V end was cut by 1 base, the J end by 0 bases, with 7 bases between. The CDR3 has 15 residues. CDR1 is SGHTA and CDR2 is FQGNSA in the germline V gene. The CDR3 DNA follows: TGTGCCAGCAGCTTAGACGGGAGCTCCTACAATGAGCAGTTCTTC. Encoded protein: CASSLDGSSYNEQFF.

The chain links TRBV6-5 to TRBJ2-1; 8 nucleotides line up with TRBD1. The CDR3 is made up of 15 amino acids. After removal of 6 bases from V and 10 bases from J, the junction contained 14 bases not matched to a gene. Looked up from germline, CDR1 is MNHEY and CDR2 is SVGAGI. DNA for the CDR3: TGTGCCAGCAGCTCTCCGGGACAGGCTCTTTTGGAGCAGTTCTTC. This translates into CASSSPGQALLEQFF.

This sequence joins TRBV28 and TRBJ2-1, with 9 bases identical to TRBD2. The trim removed 6 bases at V and 4 bases at J, leaving 4 bases unmatched. This CDR3 has 14 residues. Germline values: CDR1 MDHEN, CDR2 SYDVKM. The CDR3: CASRRLAEYNEQFF. In nucleotides, the CDR3 is TGTGCCAGCAGACGACTAGCGGAGTACAATGAGCAGTTCTTC.

J is TRBJ2-2 and V is TRBV5-6; the match to TRBD1 covers 8 bases. This CDR3 spans 16 amino acids. Germline V gene data show CDR1 as SGHDT and CDR2 as YYEEEE. The V segment lost 3 bases and the J segment 3 bases; nucleotides outside the gene matches: 7. In DNA form, the CDR3 reads TGTGCCAGCAGCTGGCGGGGACAGGTCTACACCGGGGAGCTGTTTTTT. This sequence encodes CASSWRGQVYTGELFF.

The chain recombines TRBV7-3 with TRBJ2-5; 10 bases match TRBD1. The germline V gene has CDR1 SGHTA and CDR2 FQGTGA. Unmatched junction bases numbered 8, after V lost 5 bases and J lost 2 bases. This CDR3 has 16 residues. The CDR3 protein is CASSLGQGVGQETQYF. As DNA, the CDR3 is TGTGCCAGCAGCCTAGGACAGGGGGTGGGTCAAGAGACCCAGTACTTC.

The CDR3 region is CASSWRGGNYEQYF. The DNA of the CDR3 is TGTGCCAGCAGCTGGAGGGGGGGCAACTACGAGCAGTACTTC. The chain joins TRBV28 to TRBJ2-7, with a tentative D call TRBD2 (7 bases). The CDR3 runs 14 residues. Germline CDR1 MDHEN, CDR2 SYDVKM. With 6 bases removed from V and 3 bases from J, the gap between germline ends came to 15 bases.

J is TRBJ2-7 and V is TRBV27; TRBD1 agrees at 9 bases. The CDR3 is made up of 14 amino acids. Germline values: CDR1 MNHEY, CDR2 SMNVEV (reference sequence). The V segment lost 4 bases and the J segment 6 bases; nucleotides outside the gene matches: 7. The CDR3 coding sequence is TGTGCCAGCAGTTCAGGACAGGGGTTCGGCGAGCAGTACTTC. This encodes CASSSGQGFGEQYF.

V gene TRBV7-9 combines with J gene TRBJ2-3; 10 nucleotides align to TRBD2. This CDR3 has 15 amino acids. The V gene end was trimmed by 5 bases and the J gene end by 2 bases; junction bases not matched to a gene: 4. Germline V lookup: CDR1 SEHNR, CDR2 FQNEAQ (reference sequence). The CDR3 protein is CASSLTSGHTDTQYF. In DNA, the CDR3 is TGTGCCAGCAGCCTGACTAGCGGGCACACAGATACGCAGTATTTT. Drawing the rest from reference TRBV7-9 and TRBJ2-3, the complete variable domain is DTGVSQNPRHKITKRGQNVTFRCDPISEHNRLYWYRQTLGQGPEFLTYFQNEAQLEKSRLLSDRFSAERPKGSFSTLEIQRTEQGDSAMYLCASSLTSGHTDTQYFGPGTRLTVL.

This clone was seen once. The V gene is TRBV21-1, the J gene TRBJ1-2. TRBV21-1 is a listed pseudogene. The CDR3 spans 15 residues. This chain's CDR3 is CASSRRPGGSYGYTF. DNA of the CDR3: TGTGCCAGCAGCCGACGTCCGGGAGGATCCTATGGCTACACCTTC.

The chain has TRBV11-2 and TRBJ2-7; tentatively, D is TRBD1 (5 bases). Deletions cut 3 bases from V and 3 bases from J, with 18 bases between. This CDR3 region has 16 residues. The germline gives CDR1 SGHAT, CDR2 FQNNGV. This CDR3 is CASSFGRWGANYEQYF. The CDR3 DNA sequence: TGTGCCAGCAGCTTCGGAAGGTGGGGCGCCAACTACGAGCAGTACTTC.

This chain joins TRBV19 and TRBJ2-5, with D unresolved. The J call may be faulty, since TRBJ2-7 better matches the DNA end. Germline CDR1 LNHDA, CDR2 SQIVND (reference sequence). This CDR3 is 12 amino acids long. The CDR3 here is CASSQGWGEQYF. CDR3 in DNA: TGTGCCAGTAGTCAAGGATGGGGCGAGCAGTACTTC.